This T cell receptor beta chain was recorded in a study of shared clonotypes between healthy human individuals. Study-wide results and caveats: In general, naive subsets displayed greater estimated richness than memory subsets did. Investigators expected sequencing depth to affect clonotype sharing among donors.

The data were produced by immunoSEQ multiplex PCR, yet TCRdb's version contains in-frame clones alone and is incomplete. Of over 2 million clones listed, about 95% are singletons. The naive CD8 population came from CD45RO-negative cells selected for CCR7, without terminally differentiated effector memory CD45RA+ cells. Germline CDR1 SGHDN, CDR2 FVKESK. V was shortened by 4 bases and J by 3 bases, with 16 bases between the two germline ends. The CDR3 is 15 amino acids. On this clone: Its antigen is not identified.

This receptor was obtained from a young man in good health. Sequenced: naive CD8+ T cells sorted from blood. V gene TRBV14 combines with J gene TRBJ2-7; D remains ambiguous. CDR3 sequence (DNA): TGTGCCAGCAGCCCCCTAGACGCGGAATACTACGAGCAGTACTTC. Protein: CASSPLDAEYYEQYF.